A single sample gave rise to the 2 T cell receptor beta chains below, sequenced in a study of T cell responses to AZD1222 COVID-19 vaccine. Sequenced by immunoSEQ multiplex PCR; TCRdb stores in-frame clones only, minus some. The profile shows 100,000 to 120,000 clones, 88% of them singletons. The material sequenced was peripheral blood, taken on day 0 of AZD1222 vaccination. Every receptor here comes from an adult in good health.

This chain uses TRBV7-6 with TRBJ2-1, with D possibly being TRBD1 or TRBD2 (6 bases each). V was shortened by 2 bases and J by 0 bases, with 11 bases between the two germline ends. Germline V gene data show CDR1 as SGHVS and CDR2 as FNYEAQ. The CDR3 totals 16 residues. CDR3: CASSLLRGDSYNEQFF. As DNA, the CDR3 is TGTGCCAGCAGCTTATTGAGGGGGGACTCCTACAATGAGCAGTTCTTC.

This sequence joins TRBV18 and TRBJ2-3, with TRBD2 identical over 14 bases. V dropped 6 bases and J dropped 1; count of bases not matched to a gene: 18. This CDR3 spans 21 amino acids. Germline V CDR1 and CDR2: KGHSH, LQKENI. The chain's CDR3 is CASSTIPPTSGRARGTDTQYF. CDR3 bases: TGTGCCAGCTCTACTATACCCCCGACTAGCGGGAGGGCCCGAGGCACAGATACGCAGTATTTT.